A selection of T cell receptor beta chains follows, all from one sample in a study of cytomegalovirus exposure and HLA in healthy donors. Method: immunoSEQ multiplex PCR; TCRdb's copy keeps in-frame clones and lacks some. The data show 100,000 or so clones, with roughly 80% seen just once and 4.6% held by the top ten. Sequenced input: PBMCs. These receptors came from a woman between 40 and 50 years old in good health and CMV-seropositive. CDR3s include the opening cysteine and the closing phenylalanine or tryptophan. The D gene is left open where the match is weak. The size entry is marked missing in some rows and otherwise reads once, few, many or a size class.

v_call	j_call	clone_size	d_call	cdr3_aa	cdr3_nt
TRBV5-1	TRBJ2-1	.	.	CASSPTPSPYNEQFF	TGCGCCAGCAGCCCTACCCCGAGCCCCTACAATGAGCAGTTCTTC
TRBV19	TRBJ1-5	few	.	CASSFFSGVGQPQHF	TGTGCCAGTAGTTTCTTTAGCGGGGTGGGTCAGCCCCAGCATTTT
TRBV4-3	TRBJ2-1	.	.	CASSQGRTYNEQFF	TGCGCCAGCAGCCAAGGCCGGACTTACAATGAGCAGTTCTTC
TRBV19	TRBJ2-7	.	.	CACLREAYEQYF	TGTGCCTGCCTAAGGGAGGCCTACGAGCAGTACTTC
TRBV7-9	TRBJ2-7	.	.	CASSVKGGINEQYF	TGTGCCAGCAGCGTTAAAGGGGGAATTAACGAGCAGTACTTC
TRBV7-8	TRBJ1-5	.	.	CASSQSDGTHQPQHF	TGTGCCAGCAGCCAATCGGACGGGACTCATCAGCCCCAGCATTTT
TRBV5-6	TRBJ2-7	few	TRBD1	CASSRDRGNEQYF	TGTGCCAGCAGCCGGGACAGGGGCAACGAGCAGTACTTC
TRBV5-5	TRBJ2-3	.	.	CASSLGTLGGGDTQYF	TGTGCCAGCAGCTTGGGGACCCTGGGAGGAGGAGATACGCAGTATTTT
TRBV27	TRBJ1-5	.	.	CASRITWGGWNQPQHF	TGTGCCAGCAGAATAACCTGGGGAGGGTGGAATCAGCCCCAGCATTTT
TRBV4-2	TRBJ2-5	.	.	CASSQGPETQYF	TGTGCCAGCAGCCAAGGGCCGGAGACCCAGTACTTC
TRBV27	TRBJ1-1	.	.	CASSYRFTGWNTEAFF	TGTGCCAGCAGCTACCGGTTTACAGGGTGGAACACTGAAGCTTTCTTT
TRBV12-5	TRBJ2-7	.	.	CASGLSGIYEQYF	TGTGCTAGTGGCCTTAGCGGAATTTACGAGCAGTACTTC
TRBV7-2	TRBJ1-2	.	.	CASSLEHRDGYTF	TGTGCCAGCAGCTTAGAACACAGGGACGGCTACACCTTC
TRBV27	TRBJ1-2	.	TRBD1	CASSFPGGYGYTF	TGTGCCAGCAGTTTCCCAGGGGGCTATGGCTACACCTTC
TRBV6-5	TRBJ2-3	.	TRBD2	CASSNQRGSTDTQYF	TGTGCCAGCAGTAACCAGCGGGGAAGCACAGATACGCAGTATTTT
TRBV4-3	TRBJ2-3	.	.	CASSKGRTDTQYF	TGCGCCAGCAGCAAGGGGCGCACAGATACGCAGTATTTT
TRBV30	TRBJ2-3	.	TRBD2	CAWSVRASGRGAATQYF	TGTGCCTGGAGTGTACGAGCTAGCGGGAGAGGTGCGGCTACGCAGTATTTT
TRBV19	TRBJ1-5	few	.	CASTHRPTENQPQHF	TGTGCCAGTACCCATAGACCGACAGAAAATCAGCCCCAGCATTTT
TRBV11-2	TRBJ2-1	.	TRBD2	CASSLDYGMAGVGQFF	TGTGCCAGCAGCTTAGACTACGGTATGGCGGGAGTGGGGCAGTTCTTC
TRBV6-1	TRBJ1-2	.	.	CASSDPPLFVDRGAGYTF	TGTGCCAGCAGTGACCCCCCCCTTTTTGTAGACCGGGGGGCGGGCTACACCTTC
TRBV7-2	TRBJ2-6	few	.	CASSLVTGANVLTF	TGTGCCAGCAGCTTAGTTACAGGGGCCAACGTCCTGACTTTC
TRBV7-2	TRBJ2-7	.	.	CASSSGLSWDEQYF	TGTGCCAGCAGCTCGGGACTCAGCTGGGACGAGCAGTACTTC
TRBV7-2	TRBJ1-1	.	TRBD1	CASSAGQGRTEAFF	TGTGCCAGCAGCGCAGGACAGGGGAGGACTGAAGCTTTCTTT
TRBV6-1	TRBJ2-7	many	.	CASSELPSPYEQYF	TGTGCCAGCAGTGAACTCCCGAGCCCCTACGAGCAGTACTTC
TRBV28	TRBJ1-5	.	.	CASSFNGGRGVSQPQHF	TGTGCCAGCAGTTTTAACGGCGGACGGGGGGTTTCTCAGCCCCAGCATTTT
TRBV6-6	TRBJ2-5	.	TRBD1	CASSRGQGGETQYF	TGTGCCAGCAGTCGAGGACAGGGGGGAGAGACCCAGTACTTC
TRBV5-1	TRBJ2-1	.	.	CASSLSGGYNEQFF	TGCGCCAGCAGCTTGTCTGGCGGGTACAATGAGCAGTTCTTC
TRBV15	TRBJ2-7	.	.	CATSRGTTNSYEQYF	TGTGCCACCAGCAGGGGCACGACCAACTCCTACGAGCAGTACTTC
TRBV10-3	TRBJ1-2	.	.	CAISETQGGGYTF	TGTGCCATCAGTGAAACGCAGGGCGGCGGCTACACCTTC
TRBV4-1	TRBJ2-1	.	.	CASSTTYNEQFF	TGCGCCAGCAGCACTACATACAATGAGCAGTTCTTC
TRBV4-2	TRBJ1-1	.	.	CASSQRGVQVNTEAFF	TGTGCCAGCAGCCAACGGGGGGTTCAGGTGAACACTGAAGCTTTCTTT
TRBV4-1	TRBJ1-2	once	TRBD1	CASSQGTGNGYTF	TGCGCCAGCAGCCAGGGGACAGGGAATGGCTACACCTTC
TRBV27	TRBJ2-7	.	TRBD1	CASSLYGPGTDTYEQYF	TGTGCCAGCAGTTTATATGGACCCGGGACAGACACCTACGAGCAGTACTTC
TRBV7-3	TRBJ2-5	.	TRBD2	CASSPTSGQETQYF	TGTGCCAGCAGCCCGACTAGCGGCCAAGAGACCCAGTACTTC
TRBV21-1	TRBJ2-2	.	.	CASSKGTGSNTGELFF	TGTGCCAGCAGCAAAGGAACAGGTTCGAACACCGGGGAGCTGTTTTTT
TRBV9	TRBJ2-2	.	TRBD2	CASSVGGGSFGGELFF	TGTGCCAGCAGCGTAGGCGGCGGGAGTTTTGGCGGGGAGCTGTTTTTT
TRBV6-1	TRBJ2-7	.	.	CASSVLEASYEQYF	TGTGCCAGCAGTGTCTTGGAGGCCTCCTACGAGCAGTACTTC
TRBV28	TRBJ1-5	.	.	CASSPAGGNQPQHF	TGTGCCAGCAGCCCCGCGGGAGGGAATCAGCCCCAGCATTTT
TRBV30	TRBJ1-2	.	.	CARRGASGYTF	TGTGCCAGGAGAGGGGCGAGCGGCTACACCTTC
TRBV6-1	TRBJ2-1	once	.	CASSRETYNEQFF	TGTGCCAGCAGCAGGGAAACCTACAATGAGCAGTTCTTC
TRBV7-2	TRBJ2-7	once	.	CASSLVAGPEYEQYF	TGTGCCAGCAGCTTAGTGGCAGGGCCAGAGTACGAGCAGTACTTC
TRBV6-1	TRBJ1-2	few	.	CASSEYGSYTF	TGTGCCAGCAGTGAATACGGGTCCTACACCTTC
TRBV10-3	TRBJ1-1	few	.	CASTGEVMNTEAFF	TGTGCCAGCACCGGGGAGGTGATGAACACTGAAGCTTTCTTT
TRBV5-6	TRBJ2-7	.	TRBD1	CASGPYTGALPTEQYF	TGTGCCAGCGGACCGTATACAGGGGCCCTACCGACCGAGCAGTACTTC
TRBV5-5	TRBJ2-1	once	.	CASSLTLSSYNEQFF	TGTGCCAGCAGCCTCACCCTAAGCTCCTACAATGAGCAGTTCTTC
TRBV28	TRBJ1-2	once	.	CASRGRGVGGYTF	TGTGCCAGCAGGGGCAGGGGCGTAGGAGGCTACACCTTC
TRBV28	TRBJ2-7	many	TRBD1	CASSPPGQALSQYF	TGTGCCAGCAGCCCACCGGGACAGGCGCTATCGCAGTACTTC
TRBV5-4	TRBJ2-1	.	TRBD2	CASSRSSGGDNEQFF	TGTGCCAGCAGCCGATCTAGCGGGGGAGACAATGAGCAGTTCTTC
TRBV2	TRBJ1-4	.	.	CASLLAGSTNEKLFF	TGTGCCAGCCTCTTGGCGGGGTCAACTAATGAAAAACTGTTTTTT
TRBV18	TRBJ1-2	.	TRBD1	CASSYLGGNGYTF	TGTGCCAGCTCATACCTAGGGGGCAATGGCTACACCTTC
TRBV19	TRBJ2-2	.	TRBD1	CASHRQGRDTGELFF	TGTGCCAGCCATAGACAGGGGCGCGACACCGGGGAGCTGTTTTTT
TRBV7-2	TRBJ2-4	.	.	CASGQGNIQYF	TGTGCCAGCGGGCAGGGAAACATTCAGTACTTC
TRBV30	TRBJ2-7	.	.	CAWSPRAAGPYEQYF	TGTGCCTGGAGCCCCCGGGCGGCGGGCCCCTACGAGCAGTACTTC
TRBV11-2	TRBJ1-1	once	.	CASSLAAGEAFF	TGTGCCAGCAGCTTAGCCGCAGGGGAAGCTTTCTTT
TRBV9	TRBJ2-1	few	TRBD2	CASSEGGRSSYNEQFF	TGTGCCAGCAGCGAGGGAGGGAGAAGCTCCTACAATGAGCAGTTCTTC
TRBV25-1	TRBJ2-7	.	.	CASSEDGLPLREQYF	TGTGCCAGCAGTGAAGACGGCCTCCCCCTGAGGGAGCAGTACTTC
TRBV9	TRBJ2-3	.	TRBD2	CASSVVAGGPTDTQYF	TGTGCCAGCAGCGTAGTAGCGGGAGGGCCTACAGATACGCAGTATTTT
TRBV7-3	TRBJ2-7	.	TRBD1	CASSLGTGIGYEQYF	TGTGCCAGCAGCTTAGGGACAGGGATTGGCTACGAGCAGTACTTC
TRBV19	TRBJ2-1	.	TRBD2	CASRTGTSDSNEQFF	TGTGCCAGTAGGACCGGGACTAGCGACTCTAATGAGCAGTTCTTC
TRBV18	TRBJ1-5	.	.	CASSLLASNQPQHF	TGTGCCAGCTCCTTATTAGCAAGCAATCAGCCCCAGCATTTT